This T cell receptor beta chain was captured in a study of blood T cell repertoires in COVID-19 (dated by TCRdb to 2020 to 2022). The study in broad terms: Collaborator samples came from the United States, Italy and Spain and covered acute and convalescent phases of COVID-19. The sample metadata nearly always contained a de-identified subject ID, COVID-19 status, age in years and sex. Deeply sampled blood TCRbeta repertoires from subjects exposed to, actively infected with, or recovered from COVID-19 were included in the dataset. The repertoires were released in a freely available public database meant as a resource for research on the immune response to SARS-CoV-2. The material from the prospective study consisted of cDNA or gDNA derived from T cells, B-cell-depleted T cells, or PBMCs. Samples came from the ongoing ImmuneRACE study (first 160 participants) plus 1,254 subjects from 6 global collaborators. Where available, HLA class I and class II types were taken from metadata supplied by the sample provider and were not determined by assay-based typing. General findings and caveats noted by the study authors: How much clinical and demographic metadata was included differed by source and by participant, and the metadata was provided uncurated.

The collaborating institutions used their own protocols to collect whole blood in K2EDTA tubes. For TCRbeta analysis, collaborators shipped samples as frozen whole blood, isolated PBMCs, or DNA extracted from either of those sample types. TCRbeta CDR3 regions were amplified from genomic DNA by means of the immunoSEQ Assay, a bias-controlled multiplex PCR. On the study's bioinformatics: The number of nucleated cells in each sample was estimated by amplification of reference gene primers within the assay. To quantify the absolute abundance of each unique TCRbeta CDR3 rearrangement, sequence reads were collapsed and filtered. Productive Simpson clonality was computed per sample as the square root of Simpson's diversity index over productive rearrangements. The source is immuneACCESS, and TCRdb retained only in-frame sequences with V and J called. Part of the clones is not carried over; for the studies checked, unresolved V genes explain less than half of this, and the remainder is unexplained. V, J and clone size are those of that table, while D and trimming were read from the DNA. The sample table contains about 200,000 clones; only one count was recorded for around nine tenths of them. Together, the top ten hold approximately 1.5% of the sample.

According to the germline V gene, CDR1 reads SGHDT and CDR2 reads YYEEEE. V lost 3 bases and J lost 9 bases, and the count of bases not matched to a germline gene is 8. The CDR3 numbers 14 residues from cysteine through phenylalanine. Only the CDR3 region is kept as DNA, spanning 42 bases read in frame from base 1. About this clone: It lacks a known antigen. Per-base qualities were not stored, and no clone one base away is much larger.

Sample: peripheral blood. The rearranged chain carries TRBV5-6 and TRBJ2-3, and 9 bases in between align with TRBD1. The TCR comes from a man aged 18 to 29 with active or convalescent COVID-19. In nucleotides, the sequence is TGTGCCAGCAGCTGGACAGGGGAGGAGGAAACGCAGTATTTT. Its protein is CASSWTGEEETQYF.